One sample yielded the 30 T cell receptor beta chains listed below, sequenced in a study of shared clonotypes between healthy human individuals. Sequencing was performed with immunoSEQ multiplex PCR; in TCRdb, only in-frame clones are kept and a portion is missing. The sample has around 180,000 clones, over 85% seen once. Input material: naive CD4+ T cells sorted from blood. Subset of the sample: CD45RA+ positively selected. The source of these receptors is a woman aged 30 to 39 in good health.

This chain connects TRBV10-3 to TRBJ2-7; D possibly corresponds to TRBD1 (6 bases). Trimming cost V 4 bases and J 2 bases, with 18 bases left between them. Germline CDR1 is ENHRY and CDR2 is SYGVKD. This CDR3 comprises 16 residues. CDR3 DNA: TGTGCCATCAGTGTGAGTGAGACAGGTCTCACCTACGAGCAGTACTTC. Protein sequence: CAISVSETGLTYEQYF.

The rearrangement joins TRBV27 to TRBJ2-7; D is unresolved. There are 13 residues in the CDR3. V was trimmed by 0 bases and J by 5 bases, leaving 8 bases between them. Germline CDR1 is MNHEY and CDR2 is SMNVEV (reference sequence). CDR3 sequence reads: CASSLSWPNEQYF. The CDR3 nucleotides are TGTGCCAGCAGTTTATCATGGCCGAACGAGCAGTACTTC.

The V call is TRBV5-1, the J call TRBJ2-1; 10 bases match TRBD2. J gave up 9 bases and V 1 base, and 4 bases lay outside the gene matches. The CDR3 spans 14 residues. Per the germline V gene, CDR1 is SGHRS and CDR2 is YFSETQ. The CDR3 DNA is TGCGCCAGCAGCTTGTTACTAGCGGGAACTGAGCAGTTCTTC. Translation: CASSLLLAGTEQFF.

V gene TRBV9 combines with J gene TRBJ1-1; no reliable D call. CDR1 and CDR2 (germline): SGDLS, YYNGEE. Trimming stripped 0 bases from V and 3 bases from J, with 9 bases between. This CDR3 has 14 amino acids. The CDR3 coding sequence is TGTGCCAGCAGCGTAGGCACACTCGACACTGAAGCTTTCTTT. This codes for CASSVGTLDTEAFF.

This chain joins TRBV19 and TRBJ2-5; possible D gene TRBD1, 5 bases. Judging by the DNA end, TRBJ2-7 fits better; the J call may be wrong. This CDR3 comprises 13 residues. Germline-derived CDR1 and CDR2 are LNHDA and SQIVND (reference sequence). In DNA, the CDR3 is TGTGCCAGTAGTATCACAGGTCTGGTCGAGCAGTACTTC. Its translation is CASSITGLVEQYF.

The chain combines TRBV13 with TRBJ2-7; no reliable D call. V was pared by 0 bases and J by 4 bases, with 7 bases between. CDR1 is PRHDT and CDR2 is FYEKMQ in the germline V gene (reference sequence). This CDR3 spans 13 amino acids. CDR3 region: CASSLGRLYEQYF. DNA of the CDR3: TGTGCCAGCAGCTTAGGGCGACTGTACGAGCAGTACTTC.

V and J are TRBV5-4 and TRBJ2-7, with D possibly TRBD1 on 5 matching bases. Germline V CDR1 and CDR2: SGHNT, YYREEE (reference sequence). The V and J ends lost 0 bases and 6 bases respectively, with 16 bases between them. The CDR3 totals 15 residues. In DNA form, the CDR3 reads TGTGCCAGCAGCTTGGGGGGCGTACCCCTAGGCGAGCAGTACTTC. Its protein product is CASSLGGVPLGEQYF. Using reference TRBV5-4 and TRBJ2-7 for the parts outside the CDR3, the full variable domain is ETGVTQSPTHLIKTRGQQVTLRCSSQSGHNTVSWYQQALGQGPQFIFQYYREEENGRGNFPPRFSGLQFPNYSSELNVNALELDDSALYLCASSLGGVPLGEQYFGPGTRLTVT.

The J gene is TRBJ2-7, the V gene TRBV29-1; no clear D gene. Germline V gene sequence: CDR1 SQVTM, CDR2 ANQGSEA. This CDR3 spans 11 amino acids. V was pared by 4 bases and J by 5 bases, with 9 bases between. CDR3 nucleotide sequence: TGCAGCGTTGGGGTTTCCCACGAGCAGTACTTC. Protein: CSVGVSHEQYF.

The V gene is TRBV19, the J gene TRBJ1-4, with 10 bases that match TRBD1. Germline V lookup: CDR1 LNHDA, CDR2 SQIVND (reference sequence). The CDR3 sequence is 15 residues long. Losses at the gene ends were 4 bases for V and 7 bases for J; bases not matched to a gene: 6. The CDR3 DNA reads as TGTGCCAGTAGTAACCCCGGGACAGGGGCTGAAAAACTGTTTTTT. Protein product: CASSNPGTGAEKLFF.

The chain employs TRBV9 and TRBJ2-1; TRBD2 matches at 14 bases. This CDR3 has 14 amino acids. V was pared by 4 bases and J by 9 bases, with 3 bases of the junction left unmatched. Germline lookup yields CDR1 SGDLS and CDR2 YYNGEE. The CDR3, as DNA: TGTGCCAGCAGCCCGGGACTAGCGGGGGCTGAGCAGTTCTTC. It translates to CASSPGLAGAEQFF.

The chain has TRBV27 and TRBJ2-7; 11 nucleotides align to TRBD2. The CDR3 loop spans 16 amino acids. V shed 4 bases and J 0 bases; nucleotides not matched to a gene: 5. CDR1 MNHEY and CDR2 SMNVEV come from the germline V gene (reference sequence). The chain's CDR3 is CASSSTGTSGSYEQYF. CDR3 DNA: TGTGCCAGCAGTTCGACCGGGACTAGCGGCTCCTACGAGCAGTACTTC.

The chain recombines TRBV28 with TRBJ1-4; D is perhaps TRBD1 (6 bases). This CDR3 is 15 amino acids long. Trimming removed 6 bases at V and 8 bases at J, with 19 bases between. Germline CDR1 reads MDHEN; CDR2 reads SYDVKM. CDR3 nucleotide sequence: TGTGCCAGCAGGAACGCCAGGGGTAGGGTCGAAAAACTGTTTTTT. Translation gives CASRNARGRVEKLFF.

The rearrangement links TRBV28 to TRBJ2-5; TRBD2 is a possible D gene (7 bases). The J call may be incorrect, as the DNA end agrees better with TRBJ2-7. Germline loops: CDR1 MDHEN, CDR2 SYDVKM. This CDR3 is built from 15 residues. CDR3 in amino acids: CASSHGGLASYEQYF. DNA for the CDR3: TGTGCCAGCAGTCACGGGGGGCTAGCGTCCTACGAGCAGTACTTC.

This chain connects TRBV28 to TRBJ2-7; TRBD2 matches 7 bases. Germline trimming cut 4 bases from V and 2 bases from J; bases unmatched to any gene: 5. The CDR3 extends over 14 amino acids. The V gene's germline CDR1 is MDHEN and CDR2 SYDVKM. CDR3 nucleotides: TGTGCCAGCAGTTCCACAGCGGGAACCTACGAGCAGTACTTC. Amino acid sequence: CASSSTAGTYEQYF.

This clone was recorded once. The V call is TRBV5-1, the J call TRBJ2-7; 7 bases agree with TRBD1. The V gene end was trimmed by 5 bases and the J gene end by 2 bases; junction bases not matched to a gene: 10. The CDR3 is 15 residues long. Looked up from germline, CDR1 is SGHRS and CDR2 is YFSETQ. The CDR3 is CASRLLQGTAYEQYF. CDR3 coding DNA: TGCGCCAGCAGGCTCCTCCAGGGGACAGCCTACGAGCAGTACTTC.

V gene TRBV19 combines with J gene TRBJ2-4, with D perhaps TRBD1 or TRBD2 (6 bases each). Germline CDR1 is LNHDA and CDR2 is SQIVND (reference sequence). The V gene lost 9 bases and the J gene lost 7 bases, with 19 bases spanning the gap. The CDR3 has 14 residues. The CDR3 sequence: CASMSTGGVNIQYF. The CDR3 DNA follows: TGTGCCAGCATGTCGACAGGCGGGGTTAACATTCAGTACTTC.

The V and J genes are TRBV6-5 and TRBJ1-1; no reliable D call. This CDR3 is built from 12 residues. V was pared by 10 bases and J by 0 bases, with 9 bases between. Per the germline V gene, CDR1 is MNHEY and CDR2 is SVGAGI. CDR3 bases: TGTGCCACAGTAGCAGTGAACACTGAAGCTTTCTTT. It codes for CATVAVNTEAFF.

V is TRBV19 and J is TRBJ1-2; perhaps TRBD1 as D (6 bases). The CDR3 consists of 13 residues. V was clipped by 6 bases and J by 4 bases, with 12 bases between them. Looked up from germline, CDR1 is LNHDA and CDR2 is SQIVND (reference sequence). This chain's CDR3 is CASRFGGAYGYTF. Written as DNA, the CDR3 is TGTGCCAGTAGATTCGGGGGCGCCTATGGCTACACCTTC.

The chain is built from TRBV29-1 and TRBJ2-1; TRBD2 might be the D (6 bases). The V end lost 3 bases, the J end lost 4 bases, and 10 bases lay between the germline ends. Germline V CDR1 and CDR2: SQVTM, ANQGSEA. This CDR3 is 13 amino acids long. The CDR3 protein is CSVDGRTYNEQFF. The CDR3, as DNA: TGCAGCGTTGACGGGAGAACTTACAATGAGCAGTTCTTC.

V gene TRBV7-2 combines with J gene TRBJ1-2; D might be TRBD1 (6 bases). Germline V CDR1 and CDR2: SGHTA, FQGNSA. The CDR3 is made up of 15 amino acids. V lost 4 bases, J lost 0 bases, and 12 bases lay in between. CDR3 sequence reads: CASSYPGQTNYGYTF. The DNA of the CDR3 is TGTGCCAGCAGCTACCCGGGACAAACTAACTATGGCTACACCTTC. Variable domain in full (rest from reference TRBV7-2 and TRBJ1-2): GAGVSQSPSNKVTEKGKDVELRCDPISGHTALYWYRQSLGQGLEFLIYFQGNSAPDKSGLPSDRFSAERTGGSVSTLTIQRTQQEDSAVYLCASSYPGQTNYGYTFGSGTRLTVV.

This clone was picked up one time. This rearrangement joins TRBV5-1 to TRBJ2-7, with 7 bases fitting TRBD1. The CDR3 is 15 amino acids. Germline CDR1 reads SGHRS; CDR2 reads YFSETQ. Germline trimming cut 3 bases from V and 0 bases from J; bases unmatched to any gene: 6. CDR3 region: CASSWGTAPSYEQYF. The DNA of the CDR3 is TGCGCCAGCAGCTGGGGGACAGCTCCCTCCTACGAGCAGTACTTC. Drawing the rest from reference TRBV5-1 and TRBJ2-7, the complete variable domain is KAGVTQTPRYLIKTRGQQVTLSCSPISGHRSVSWYQQTPGQGLQFLFEYFSETQRNKGNFPGRFSGRQFSNSRSEMNVSTLELGDSALYLCASSWGTAPSYEQYFGPGTRLTVT.

This clone was seen only once. The chain combines TRBV11-1 with TRBJ2-7, with 9 bases that match TRBD1. The V gene's germline CDR1 is SGHAT and CDR2 FQDESV (reference sequence). The CDR3 runs to 14 residues. The junction had 7 bases not matched to a gene; V was cut back by 6 bases and J by 4 bases. The CDR3 sequence is CASRHRDRAYEQYF. The CDR3 nucleotides read TGTGCCAGCAGGCACCGGGACAGGGCTTACGAGCAGTACTTC.

The chain employs TRBV7-9 and TRBJ2-3; TRBD2 matches at 12 bases. There are 16 residues in the CDR3. V dropped 4 bases and J dropped 0; count of bases not matched to a gene: 2. CDR1 and CDR2 from the germline V gene are SEHNR and FQNEAQ (reference sequence). The CDR3 is CASSSGTSGSTDTQYF. CDR3 in DNA: TGTGCCAGCAGCTCCGGGACTAGCGGGAGCACAGATACGCAGTATTTT.

The chain couples TRBV13 to TRBJ2-7; weak D call: TRBD2 (6 bases). Germline values: CDR1 PRHDT, CDR2 FYEKMQ (reference sequence). The CDR3 contains 15 residues. Between the trimmed V and J ends, which lost 3 bases and 0 bases, there was a span of 12 bases. The CDR3 spells CASSLRGLNSYEQYF. As DNA, the CDR3 is TGTGCCAGCAGCTTGAGGGGACTCAACTCCTACGAGCAGTACTTC.

V is TRBV5-1 and J is TRBJ2-3; weak D call: TRBD1 (5 bases). This CDR3 has 15 amino acids. CDR1 is SGHRS, CDR2 YFSETQ, per germline. V lost 3 bases and J lost 0, with 11 bases in between. CDR3 sequence (DNA): TGCGCCAGCAGCTGGGGCGGAGCTAGCACAGATACGCAGTATTTT. It is translated as CASSWGGASTDTQYF.

The V call is TRBV28, the J call TRBJ2-5, with 7 positions matching TRBD2. The J call may not be correct, given that the DNA end is closer to TRBJ2-7. Germline assignment: CDR1 MDHEN and CDR2 SYDVKM. The CDR3 covers 13 residues. CDR3 in DNA: TGTGCCAGCAGTTTACGCGGGAGCGACGAGCAGTACTTC. This gives the protein CASSLRGSDEQYF.

The CDR3 region has the DNA TGTGCCAGCAGTCTCCAAGGGCACTCGAACACTGAAGCTTTCTTT. Translation gives CASSLQGHSNTEAFF. V is TRBV28 and J is TRBJ1-1; D is uncertain. V was cut by 5 bases and J by 1 base, with 14 bases left in between. The germline CDR1 and CDR2 sequences are MDHEN and SYDVKM. CDR3 length equals 15 residues.

The rearrangement links TRBV28 to TRBJ1-1, with a possible D match to TRBD1 (5 bases). Germline values: CDR1 MDHEN, CDR2 SYDVKM. The germline V and J ends were trimmed by 7 bases and 3 bases, with 12 bases remaining between them. This CDR3 comprises 13 residues. CDR3 sequence reads: CASIRQKDTEAFF. CDR3 DNA: TGTGCCAGCATTCGACAGAAAGACACTGAAGCTTTCTTT.

The V gene is TRBV7-2, the J gene TRBJ2-5, with D maybe TRBD2 (5 bases). The CDR3 is made up of 12 amino acids. CDR1 and CDR2 (germline): SGHTA, FQGNSA. Trimming removed 7 bases at V and 11 bases at J, with 17 bases between. The CDR3 DNA reads TGTGCCAGCACCTTTCTCCCCGGGGAGCAGTACTTC. Protein product: CASTFLPGEQYF.

This chain connects TRBV6-5 to TRBJ1-1; TRBD1 matches at 8 bases. From germline, CDR1 is MNHEY and CDR2 SVGAGI. The ends lost 7 bases at V and 4 bases at J; junction bases unmatched: 8. This CDR3 contains 14 residues. Written as DNA, the CDR3 is TGTGCCAGCACCCCGGACAGGGAGCGCACTGAAGCTTTCTTT. This codes for CASTPDRERTEAFF.